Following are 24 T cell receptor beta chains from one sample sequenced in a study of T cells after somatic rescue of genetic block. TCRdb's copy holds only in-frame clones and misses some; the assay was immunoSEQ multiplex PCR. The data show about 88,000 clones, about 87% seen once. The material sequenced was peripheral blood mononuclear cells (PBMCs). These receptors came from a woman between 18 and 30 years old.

This CDR3 reads CASKPSGISHEQYF. The CDR3 region has the DNA TGCGCCAGCAAGCCGAGCGGGATCAGCCACGAGCAGTACTTC. The V gene is TRBV5-1, the J gene TRBJ2-7, with TRBD2 matching over 7 bases. The J segment lost 5 bases and the V segment lost 6 bases, leaving 11 bases of the junction unmatched. CDR1 is SGHRS, CDR2 YFSETQ, per germline. The CDR3 sequence is 14 residues long.

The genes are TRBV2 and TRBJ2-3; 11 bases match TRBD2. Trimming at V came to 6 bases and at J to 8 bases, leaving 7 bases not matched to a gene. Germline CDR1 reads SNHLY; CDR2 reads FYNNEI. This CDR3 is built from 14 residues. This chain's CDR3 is CASRVAGGRVTQYF. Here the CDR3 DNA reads TGTGCCAGCAGAGTAGCGGGAGGGAGGGTTACGCAGTATTTT.

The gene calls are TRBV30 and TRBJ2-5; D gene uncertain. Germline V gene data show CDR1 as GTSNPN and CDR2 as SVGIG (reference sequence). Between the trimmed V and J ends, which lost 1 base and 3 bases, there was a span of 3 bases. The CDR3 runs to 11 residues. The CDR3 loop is CAWSAKETQYF. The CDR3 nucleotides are TGTGCCTGGAGTGCAAAAGAGACCCAGTACTTC.

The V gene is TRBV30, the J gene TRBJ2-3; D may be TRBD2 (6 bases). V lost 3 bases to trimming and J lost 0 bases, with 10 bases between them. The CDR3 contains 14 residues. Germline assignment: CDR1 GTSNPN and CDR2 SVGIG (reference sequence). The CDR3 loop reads CAWRLSGSTDTQYF. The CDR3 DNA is TGTGCCTGGAGGCTTAGCGGAAGCACAGATACGCAGTATTTT.

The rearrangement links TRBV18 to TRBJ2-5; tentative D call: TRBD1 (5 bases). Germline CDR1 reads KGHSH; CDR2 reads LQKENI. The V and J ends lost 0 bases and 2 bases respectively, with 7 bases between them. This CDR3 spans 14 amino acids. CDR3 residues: CASSPPAGQETQYF. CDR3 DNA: TGTGCCAGCTCACCACCGGCAGGGCAAGAGACCCAGTACTTC.

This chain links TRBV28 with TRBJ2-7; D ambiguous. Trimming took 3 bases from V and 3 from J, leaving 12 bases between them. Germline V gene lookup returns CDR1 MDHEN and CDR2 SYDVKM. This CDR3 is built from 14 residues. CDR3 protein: CASSFQTGYYEQYF. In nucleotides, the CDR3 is TGTGCCAGCAGTTTTCAGACTGGCTACTACGAGCAGTACTTC.

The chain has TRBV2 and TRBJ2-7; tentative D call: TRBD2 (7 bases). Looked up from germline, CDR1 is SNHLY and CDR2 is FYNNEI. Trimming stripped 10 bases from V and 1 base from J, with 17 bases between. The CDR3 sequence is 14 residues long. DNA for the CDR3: TGTGCCACCCAAGGGGGGGGCAGTTCCTACGAGCAGTACTTC. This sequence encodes CATQGGGSSYEQYF. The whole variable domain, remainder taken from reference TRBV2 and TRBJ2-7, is EPEVTQTPSHQVTQMGQEVILRCVPISNHLYFYWYRQILGQKVEFLVSFYNNEISEKSEIFDDQFSVERPDGSNFTLKIRSTKLEDSAMYFCATQGGGSSYEQYFGPGTRLTVT.

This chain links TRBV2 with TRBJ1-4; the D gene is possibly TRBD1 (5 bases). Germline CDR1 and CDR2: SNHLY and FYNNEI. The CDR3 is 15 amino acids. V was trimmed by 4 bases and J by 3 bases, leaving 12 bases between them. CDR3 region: CASSGIGGANEKLFF. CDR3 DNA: TGTGCCAGCAGTGGGATTGGGGGAGCTAATGAAAAACTGTTTTTT. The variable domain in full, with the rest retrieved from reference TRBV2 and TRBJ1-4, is EPEVTQTPSHQVTQMGQEVILRCVPISNHLYFYWYRQILGQKVEFLVSFYNNEISEKSEIFDDQFSVERPDGSNFTLKIRSTKLEDSAMYFCASSGIGGANEKLFFGSGTQLSVL.

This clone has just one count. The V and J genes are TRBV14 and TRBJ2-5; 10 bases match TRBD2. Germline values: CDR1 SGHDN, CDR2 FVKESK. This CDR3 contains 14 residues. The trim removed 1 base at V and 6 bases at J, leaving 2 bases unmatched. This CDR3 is CASSQASGRQTQYF. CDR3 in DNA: TGTGCCAGCAGCCAAGCTAGCGGGAGACAGACCCAGTACTTC.

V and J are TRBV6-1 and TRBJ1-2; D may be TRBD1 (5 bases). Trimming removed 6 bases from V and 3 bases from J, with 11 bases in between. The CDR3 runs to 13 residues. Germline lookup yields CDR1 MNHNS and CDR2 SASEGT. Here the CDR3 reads CASRESTDYGYTF. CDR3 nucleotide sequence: TGTGCCAGCAGGGAATCGACAGACTATGGCTACACCTTC.

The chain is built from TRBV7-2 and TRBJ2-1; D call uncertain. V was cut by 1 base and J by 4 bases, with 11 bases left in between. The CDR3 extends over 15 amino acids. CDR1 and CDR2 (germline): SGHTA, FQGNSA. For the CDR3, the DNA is TGTGCCAGCAGCTTAGATAGTGACTGGTACAATGAGCAGTTCTTC. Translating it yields CASSLDSDWYNEQFF. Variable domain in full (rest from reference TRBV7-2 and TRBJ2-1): GAGVSQSPSNKVTEKGKDVELRCDPISGHTALYWYRQSLGQGLEFLIYFQGNSAPDKSGLPSDRFSAERTGGSVSTLTIQRTQQEDSAVYLCASSLDSDWYNEQFFGPGTRLTVL.

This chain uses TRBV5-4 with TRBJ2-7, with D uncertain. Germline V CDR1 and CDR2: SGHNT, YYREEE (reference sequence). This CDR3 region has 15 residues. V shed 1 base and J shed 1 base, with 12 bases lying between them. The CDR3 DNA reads TGTGCCAGCAGCTTGTGGGCAAGAAAATCCTACGAGCAGTACTTC. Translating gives CASSLWARKSYEQYF. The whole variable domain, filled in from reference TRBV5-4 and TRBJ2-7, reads ETGVTQSPTHLIKTRGQQVTLRCSSQSGHNTVSWYQQALGQGPQFIFQYYREEENGRGNFPPRFSGLQFPNYSSELNVNALELDDSALYLCASSLWARKSYEQYFGPGTRLTVT.

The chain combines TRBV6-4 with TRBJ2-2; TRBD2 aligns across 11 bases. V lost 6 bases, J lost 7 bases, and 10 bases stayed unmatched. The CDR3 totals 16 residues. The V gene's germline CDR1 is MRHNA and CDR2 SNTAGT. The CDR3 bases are TGTGCCAGCAGCCGAACTAGCGGGAGTGATCACGGGGAGCTGTTTTTT. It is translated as CASSRTSGSDHGELFF.

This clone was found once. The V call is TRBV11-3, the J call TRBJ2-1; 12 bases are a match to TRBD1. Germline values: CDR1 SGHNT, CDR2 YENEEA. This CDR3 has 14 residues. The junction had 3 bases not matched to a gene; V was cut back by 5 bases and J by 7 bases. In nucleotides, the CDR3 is TGTGCCAGCAGCCCGGGACAGGGGGCTAATGAGCAGTTCTTC. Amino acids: CASSPGQGANEQFF.

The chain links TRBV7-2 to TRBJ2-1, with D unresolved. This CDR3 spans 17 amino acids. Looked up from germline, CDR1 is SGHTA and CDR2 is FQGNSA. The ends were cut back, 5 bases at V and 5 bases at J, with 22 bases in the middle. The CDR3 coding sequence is TGTGCCAGCAGCCGATCCTCCGGGCGACTGTTAAACAATGAGCAGTTCTTC. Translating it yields CASSRSSGRLLNNEQFF.

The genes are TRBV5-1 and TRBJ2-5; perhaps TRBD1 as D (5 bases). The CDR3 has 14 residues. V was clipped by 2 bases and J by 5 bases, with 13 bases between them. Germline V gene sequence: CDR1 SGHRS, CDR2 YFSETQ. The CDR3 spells CASSFAGLGETQYF. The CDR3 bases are TGCGCCAGCAGCTTCGCAGGGCTTGGGGAGACCCAGTACTTC.

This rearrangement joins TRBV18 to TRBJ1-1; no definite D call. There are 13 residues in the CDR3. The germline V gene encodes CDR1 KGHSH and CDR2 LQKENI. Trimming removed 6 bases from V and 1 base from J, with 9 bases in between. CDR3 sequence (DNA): TGTGCCAGCTCCCAGCAGGCGAACACTGAAGCTTTCTTT. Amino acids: CASSQQANTEAFF.

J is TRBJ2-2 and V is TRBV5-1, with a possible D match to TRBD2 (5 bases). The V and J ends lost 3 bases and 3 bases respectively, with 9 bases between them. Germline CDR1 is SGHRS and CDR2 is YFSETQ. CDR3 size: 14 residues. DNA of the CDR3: TGCGCCAGCAGCTGGGAGAGCGACACCGGGGAGCTGTTTTTT. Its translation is CASSWESDTGELFF.

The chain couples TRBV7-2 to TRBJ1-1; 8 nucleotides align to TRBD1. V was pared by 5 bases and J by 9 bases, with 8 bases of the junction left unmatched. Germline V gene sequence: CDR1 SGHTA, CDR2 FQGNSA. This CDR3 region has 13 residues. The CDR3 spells CASSRGTGEQAFF. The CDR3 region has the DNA TGTGCCAGCAGCCGGGGGACAGGTGAGCAAGCTTTCTTT. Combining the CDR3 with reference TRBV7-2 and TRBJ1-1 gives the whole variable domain GAGVSQSPSNKVTEKGKDVELRCDPISGHTALYWYRQSLGQGLEFLIYFQGNSAPDKSGLPSDRFSAERTGGSVSTLTIQRTQQEDSAVYLCASSRGTGEQAFFGQGTRLTVV.

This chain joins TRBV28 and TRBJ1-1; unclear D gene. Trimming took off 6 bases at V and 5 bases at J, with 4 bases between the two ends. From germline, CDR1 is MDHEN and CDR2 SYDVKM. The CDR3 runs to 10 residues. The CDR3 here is CASRTTEAFF. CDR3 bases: TGTGCCAGCAGGACTACTGAAGCTTTCTTT.

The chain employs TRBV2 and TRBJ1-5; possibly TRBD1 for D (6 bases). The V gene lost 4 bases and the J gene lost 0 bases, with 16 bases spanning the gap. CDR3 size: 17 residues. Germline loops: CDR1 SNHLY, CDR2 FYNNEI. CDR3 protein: CASSADRRRYSNQPQHF. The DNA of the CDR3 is TGTGCCAGCAGTGCCGACAGGCGCCGTTATAGCAATCAGCCCCAGCATTTT.

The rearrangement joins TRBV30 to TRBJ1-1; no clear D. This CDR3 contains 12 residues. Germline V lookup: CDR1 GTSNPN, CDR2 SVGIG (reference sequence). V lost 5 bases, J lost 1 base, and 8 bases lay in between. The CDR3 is CAWAPRNTEAFF. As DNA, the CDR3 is TGTGCCTGGGCGCCGCGGAACACTGAAGCTTTCTTT.

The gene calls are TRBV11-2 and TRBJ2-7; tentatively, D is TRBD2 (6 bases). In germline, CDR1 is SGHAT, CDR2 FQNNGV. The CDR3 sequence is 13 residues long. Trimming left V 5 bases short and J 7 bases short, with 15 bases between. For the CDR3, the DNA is TGTGCCAGCAGCCCCCGGAAGGCGGGGGAGCAGTACTTC. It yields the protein CASSPRKAGEQYF.

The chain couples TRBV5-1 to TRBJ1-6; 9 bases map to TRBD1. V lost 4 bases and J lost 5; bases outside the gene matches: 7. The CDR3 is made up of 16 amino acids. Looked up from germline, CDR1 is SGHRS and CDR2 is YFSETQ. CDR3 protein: CASSPRTGEHNSPLHF. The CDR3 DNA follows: TGCGCCAGCAGCCCAAGGACAGGGGAGCATAATTCACCCCTCCACTTT.